Listed below are T cell receptor beta chains from one sample, sequenced in a study of OX40 agonist ivuxolimab in advanced cancers. The table came from immunoSEQ multiplex PCR; TCRdb's copy has only in-frame clones and leaves some out. Altogether 40,000 to 55,000 clones are present, roughly 92% being singletons, with the ten largest covering about 15%. The sequencing used CD4+ or CD8+ T cells sorted from blood, collected in a trial of the OX40 agonist ivuxolimab. The receptors were gathered from an adult with an advanced solid tumor such as melanoma, head and neck, liver or kidney cancer. Both conserved end residues are part of each CDR3.

v_gene,CDR3aa
TRBV10-2,CASGTGYYEQYF
TRBV6-5,CASSYGGEGTEAFF
TRBV14,CASSQYLGAKSYEQYF
TRBV5-8,CASSWLQGARETQYF
TRBV4-1,CASSQGRSEAFF
TRBV20-1,CSASTVGEQFF
TRBV27,CASTGTGELFF
TRBV6-5,CASSYSPTPDYEQYF
TRBV5-1,CASSLGQGLGDTQYF
TRBV28,CASSSLKISSGNEQFF
TRBV19,CATTIGLNTEAFF
TRBV7-8,CASSLVPSRIVEQYF
TRBV28,CASEDSRESTDTQYF
TRBV6-5,CASSASGLGGEQFF
TRBV7-9,CASSLSDEQYF
TRBV6-1,CASGKGQPQHF
TRBV30,CAWRSGGGTEAFF
TRBV7-9,CASSLDYEQYF
TRBV28,CASSPTLRTDTQYF
TRBV9,CASSVGGNEKLFF
TRBV15,CATSDSGTEAFF
TRBV28,CASSLGGGSNQPQHF
TRBV18,CASSLTPLSNYEQYF
TRBV6-1,CASSPSAGEQYF
TRBV1,CTSSPTGRAGGKAGELFF
TRBV15,CATSRHGGVLSYEQYF
TRBV7-2,CASSLGGGSYNEQFF
TRBV27,CASSPWTSGTGELFF
TRBV19,CASRQGGEQYF
TRBV6-5,CASSYLAGGSETQYF
TRBV28,CASSARTGGWLAEAYEQYF
TRBV7-8,CASSDGGDEQYF
TRBV11-2,CASSLSLAGVQFF
TRBV13,CASSFIRGNPSPPYF
TRBV4-2,CASSHPGGDYGYTF
TRBV2,CASSPQGTGKDTQYF
TRBV7-2,CASSLGLLSYEQYF
TRBV9,CASSASTDTQYF
TRBV6-1,CASSEARVQETQYF
TRBV7-8,CASSFWGAAGELFF
TRBV7-3,CASSFRRWTPYEQYF
TRBV28,CASTPRGAKPELFF
TRBV19,CASSYQTAGTGSGYTF
TRBV5-4,CASSLTEREQYF
TRBV7-9,CASCEGYQETQYF
TRBV19,CATAAVSYNEQFF
TRBV11-2,CASSPSGSGGDSTGQYF
TRBV6-5,CASSHSDREETQYF
TRBV16,CASSLSPGSGNTIYF
TRBV21-1,CASGKPRWSYEQYF
TRBV7-9,CASLGDNEQFF
TRBV6-5,CASSYSGQTVYGYTF
TRBV9,CASSEGLADNEQFF